Reported below is one T cell receptor (beta chain). Its antigen is not identified. The PCR used 60 Vbeta and 13 Jbeta primers. Sequencing used immunoSEQ multiplex PCR; TCRdb keeps in-frame clones, though not all of them. Among around 270,000 clones listed, roughly 80% were seen once. The sample belongs to a study of cytomegalovirus exposure and HLA in healthy donors. Germline CDR1 is MDHEN and CDR2 is SYDVKM. Unmatched junction bases numbered 6, after V lost 4 bases and J lost 2 bases. The CDR3 is 16 residues long. Points from the study as a whole: In a later analysis, an Asian-associated ancestry cluster reportedly showed fewer N-insertions than the approximately 620-donor mean. Later analysis suggested links between common viral pathogens and several top significant clusters. Some V segments (TRBV6-2 and TRBV6-3 among them) were excluded as indistinguishable. CMV serostatus alone was available as immune exposure information.

What was sequenced was PBMCs. The chain links TRBV28 to TRBJ1-5; 9 bases are shared with TRBD1. This receptor was taken from a girl aged 2-10 years in good health and CMV-seronegative. In nucleotides, the CDR3 is TGTGCCAGCAGTTCGCCGGGACAGGGACGCAATCAGCCCCAGCATTTT. Protein: CASSSPGQGRNQPQHF.